Listed below are T cell receptor beta chains from one sample, sequenced in a study of T-cell reconstitution after alpha-beta-depleted transplantation in children. Using its own MiXCR run on the PCR reads, TCRdb lists one record per CDR3 protein. The data hold 70,000 to 95,000 distinct CDR3 sequences, with less than 20% observed a single time. Sequencing was performed on PBMCs, mostly from graft donor cells, taken 180 days after TCRalphabeta/CD19-depleted stem cell transplant. All receptors come from a male patient aged 2-9 years who had a stem cell transplant for acute lymphoblastic leukemia, so the T cells may come from the graft donor. The CDR3 runs from the conserved cysteine through the conserved F or W. D genes are given only for firm matches. For some rows the clone size is stated as once, few or many, or as a class when expanded; others skip it.

clone_size j_call v_call d_call cdr3_aa cdr3_nt
. TRBJ2-5 TRBV4-1 . CASSQEIYREETQYF TGCGCCAGCAGCCAAGAAATCTACAGGGAAGAGACCCAGTACTTC
. TRBJ2-1 TRBV14 TRBD2 CASSQDLWTSGGEQFF TGTGCCAGCAGCCAAGATCTGTGGACTAGCGGGGGAGAGCAGTTCTTC
. TRBJ1-2 TRBV30 . CAWSVPVMWAGYTF TGTGCCTGGAGTGTCCCGGTCATGTGGGCTGGCTACACCTTC
. TRBJ1-1 TRBV12-3/TRBV12-4 . CASSFQGNTEAFF TGTGCCAGCAGTTTTCAGGGGAACACTGAAGCTTTCTTT
. TRBJ1-1 TRBV5-4 TRBD1 CASSPAGTGEAFF TGTGCCAGCAGCCCGGCCGGGACAGGAGAAGCTTTCTTT
. TRBJ1-6 TRBV12-3/TRBV12-4 . CASSRGREEIF TGTGCCAGCAGTAGAGGACGGGAAGAAATCTTT
many TRBJ1-1 TRBV6-2/TRBV6-3 TRBD1 CASRGQEDTEAFF TGTGCCAGCAGGGGACAGGAGGACACTGAAGCTTTCTTT
few TRBJ1-1 TRBV5-4 . CASTASTGNTEAFF TGTGCCAGCACCGCTTCGACGGGGAACACTGAAGCTTTCTTT
. TRBJ2-2 TRBV12-3/TRBV12-4 . CASSPAGASGELFF TGTGCCAGCAGTCCTGCAGGGGCTTCCGGGGAGCTGTTTTTT
few TRBJ2-7 TRBV5-1 . CASSLAGGRSATYEQYF TGCGCCAGCAGCTTGGCCGGGGGTAGATCGGCTACCTACGAGCAGTACTTC
few TRBJ2-7 TRBV28 TRBD1 CASVGNGTAYSYEQYF TGTGCCAGCGTAGGAAACGGGACAGCCTACAGTTACGAGCAGTACTTC
few TRBJ2-2 TRBV6-5 TRBD1 CASSYDRGVSGELFF TGTGCCAGCAGTTACGACAGGGGAGTTAGCGGGGAGCTGTTTTTT
many TRBJ2-2 TRBV20-1 TRBD2 CSAPDPGGNTGELFF TGCAGTGCCCCAGACCCGGGGGGGAACACCGGGGAGCTGTTTTTT
many TRBJ1-2 TRBV20-1 . CSASPGDGYTF TGCAGTGCTAGCCCTGGGGATGGCTACACCTTC
many TRBJ2-3 TRBV7-7 TRBD2 CASSPRLAGVTDTQYF TGTGCCAGCAGCCCACGACTAGCGGGGGTTACAGATACGCAGTATTTT
few TRBJ2-1 TRBV6-2/TRBV6-3 TRBD1 CASRPTYFAGGPSYNEQFF TGTGCCAGCAGACCCACTTATTTCGCAGGGGGCCCTTCCTACAATGAGCAGTTCTTC
many TRBJ2-5 TRBV11-2 . CASSTSWETQYF TGTGCCAGCAGCACTAGTTGGGAGACCCAGTACTTC
. TRBJ2-5 TRBV27 . CASSSHREARRAQYF TGTGCCAGCAGTTCCCACAGGGAGGCGCGGAGGGCCCAGTACTTC
. TRBJ1-1 TRBV5-6 . CASSPVGDEAFF TGTGCCAGCAGCCCTGTGGGGGATGAAGCTTTCTTT
few TRBJ2-7 TRBV5-1 . CASSFRGGDEQYF TGCGCCAGCAGCTTCAGGGGGGGCGACGAGCAGTACTTC
few TRBJ1-2 TRBV7-9 . CASSLVLGVYSYTF TGTGCCAGCAGCTTAGTTCTGGGGGTCTATTCCTACACCTTC
few TRBJ1-2 TRBV27 . CASSPPNRAVYGYTF TGTGCCAGCAGTCCGCCAAACAGGGCGGTCTATGGCTACACCTTC
. TRBJ1-2 TRBV27 . CASSLTFGRAPNYGYTF TGTGCCAGCAGTTTGACTTTCGGACGAGCCCCTAACTATGGCTACACCTTC
few TRBJ2-7 TRBV7-6 TRBD1 CASSPRQGTYEQYF TGTGCCAGCAGCCCGAGACAGGGGACCTACGAGCAGTACTTC
. TRBJ2-7 TRBV2 . CASSEGPWGQYF TGTGCCAGCAGTGAGGGGCCCTGGGGGCAGTACTTC
. TRBJ1-2 TRBV7-8 . CASSLLWGQKEGYTF TGTGCCAGCAGCTTACTTTGGGGGCAGAAGGAAGGCTACACCTTC
few TRBJ1-5 TRBV12-3/TRBV12-4 . CASRRNAGQGSNQPQHF TGTGCCAGCAGACGAAACGCGGGGCAAGGTAGCAATCAGCCCCAGCATTTT
. TRBJ2-2 TRBV6-4 . CASSVAGVGTGELFF TGTGCCAGCAGTGTTGCCGGGGTGGGCACCGGGGAGCTGTTTTTT
few TRBJ1-2 TRBV12-3/TRBV12-4 . CASSLMSTGGYTF TGTGCCAGCAGTTTAATGTCTACGGGTGGCTACACCTTC
. TRBJ1-2 TRBV29-1 . CSAFRLNGYTF TGCAGCGCCTTTAGACTAAATGGCTACACCTTC
. TRBJ2-7 TRBV7-9 . CASSLNTNSYEQYF TGTGCCAGCAGCTTAAATACGAACTCCTACGAGCAGTACTTC
many TRBJ1-1 TRBV29-1 . CSALGMGLNTEAFF TGCAGCGCCTTAGGAATGGGACTGAACACTGAAGCTTTCTTT
. TRBJ2-7 TRBV20-1 TRBD1 CSASPTGRIVNEQYF TGCAGTGCTAGCCCGACAGGGCGTATTGTCAACGAGCAGTACTTC
. TRBJ2-3 TRBV20-1 . CSARVGGRTQYF TGCAGTGCTAGAGTCGGGGGCCGAACGCAGTATTTT
. TRBJ2-1 TRBV5-1 TRBD1 CASSGGTGLYNEQFF TGCGCCAGCAGCGGCGGGACAGGGCTTTACAATGAGCAGTTCTTC
many TRBJ1-4 TRBV10-1 TRBD1 CASSETGSATNEKLFF TGCGCCAGCAGCGAGACAGGGAGTGCAACTAATGAAAAACTGTTTTTT
. TRBJ2-3 TRBV5-6 . CASSSESTDTQYF TGTGCCAGCAGCTCCGAAAGCACAGATACGCAGTATTTT
. TRBJ2-1 TRBV20-1 . CSARPTDTGQFF TGCAGTGCTAGACCCACGGACACGGGGCAGTTCTTC
. TRBJ2-2 TRBV29-1 TRBD2 CSVEDTLAGSDTGELFF TGCAGCGTTGAAGATACCCTAGCGGGGAGTGACACCGGGGAGCTGTTTTTT
. TRBJ2-3 TRBV11-3 TRBD2 CASSFGRGTDTQYF TGTGCCAGCAGCTTCGGGAGGGGTACAGATACGCAGTATTTT
many TRBJ2-5 TRBV20-1 . CSAYRGAETQYF TGCAGTGCTTATCGGGGGGCAGAGACCCAGTACTTC
. TRBJ1-2 TRBV7-9 TRBD1 CASKETGGPNYGYTF TGTGCCAGCAAGGAGACAGGGGGTCCTAACTATGGCTACACCTTC
few TRBJ2-1 TRBV27 TRBD2 CASSLSGGGAYNEQFF TGTGCCAGCAGTTTATCTGGCGGGGGGGCTTACAATGAGCAGTTCTTC
. TRBJ1-2 TRBV6-2/TRBV6-3 . CASSYGQGEHYGYTF TGTGCCAGCAGTTACGGTCAGGGCGAGCACTATGGCTACACCTTC
few TRBJ2-1 TRBV29-1 . CSVETDANEQFF TGCAGCGTTGAGACAGATGCCAATGAGCAGTTCTTC
few TRBJ1-5 TRBV10-3 . CAISESQDQPQHF TGTGCCATCAGTGAGTCCCAAGATCAGCCCCAGCATTTT
. TRBJ1-1 TRBV7-8 TRBD1 CASSFPPGQLNTEAFF TGTGCCAGCAGTTTTCCACCGGGACAGCTGAACACTGAAGCTTTCTTT
. TRBJ2-2 TRBV7-2 TRBD2 CASSFSQRGNTGELFF TGTGCCAGCAGCTTTAGCCAGCGGGGGAACACCGGGGAGCTGTTTTTT
few TRBJ2-7 TRBV7-8 TRBD2 CASSSGGYRGDEQYF TGTGCCAGCAGTTCTGGTGGCTACCGGGGGGACGAGCAGTACTTC
. TRBJ2-1 TRBV20-1 TRBD2 CSAYKAGGLYNEQFF TGCAGTGCCTATAAAGCGGGGGGTCTTTACAATGAGCAGTTCTTC
. TRBJ2-3 TRBV20-1 . CSASGRTGTDTQYF TGCAGTGCTAGCGGACGGACCGGCACAGATACGCAGTATTTT
. TRBJ2-6 TRBV6-5 TRBD2 CASSPSSGGASGANVLTF TGTGCCAGCAGTCCATCAAGCGGGGGGGCCTCTGGGGCCAACGTCCTGACTTTC
. TRBJ2-5 TRBV15 . CATSRQGGGETQYF TGTGCCACCAGCAGACAGGGCGGTGGGGAGACCCAGTACTTC